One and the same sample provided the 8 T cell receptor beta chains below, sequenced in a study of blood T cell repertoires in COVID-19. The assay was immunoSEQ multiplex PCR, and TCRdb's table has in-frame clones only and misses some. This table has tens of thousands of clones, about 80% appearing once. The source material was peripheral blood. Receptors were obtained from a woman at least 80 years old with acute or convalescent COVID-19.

The CDR3 spells CASSVAVAGLETQYF. CDR3 nucleotides: TGTGCCAGCAGCGTAGCGGTAGCGGGGTTAGAGACCCAGTACTTC. The chain joins TRBV9 to TRBJ2-5; TRBD2 aligns across 8 bases. V lost 0 bases, J lost 4 bases, and 5 bases stayed unmatched. The CDR3 contains 15 residues. Per germline, CDR1 SGDLS and CDR2 YYNGEE.

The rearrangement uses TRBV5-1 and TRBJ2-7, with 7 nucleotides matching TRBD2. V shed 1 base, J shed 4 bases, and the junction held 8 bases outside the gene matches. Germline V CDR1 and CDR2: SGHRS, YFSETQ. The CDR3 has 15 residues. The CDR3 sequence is CASSLYAGEQYEQYF. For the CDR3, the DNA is TGCGCCAGCAGCTTGTACGCGGGAGAACAGTACGAGCAGTACTTC.

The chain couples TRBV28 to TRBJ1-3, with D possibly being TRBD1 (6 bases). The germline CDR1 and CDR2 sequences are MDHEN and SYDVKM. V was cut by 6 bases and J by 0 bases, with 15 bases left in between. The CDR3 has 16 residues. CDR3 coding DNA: TGTGCCAGCAGGAGTTGGGACACCGGCTCTGGAAACACCATATATTTT. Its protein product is CASRSWDTGSGNTIYF.

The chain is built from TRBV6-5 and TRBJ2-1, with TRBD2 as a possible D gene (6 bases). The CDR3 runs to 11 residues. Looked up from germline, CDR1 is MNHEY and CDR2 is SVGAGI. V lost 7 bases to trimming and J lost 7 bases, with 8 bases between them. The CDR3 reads CASTGGNEQFF. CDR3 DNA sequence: TGTGCCAGCACTGGGGGGAATGAGCAGTTCTTC.

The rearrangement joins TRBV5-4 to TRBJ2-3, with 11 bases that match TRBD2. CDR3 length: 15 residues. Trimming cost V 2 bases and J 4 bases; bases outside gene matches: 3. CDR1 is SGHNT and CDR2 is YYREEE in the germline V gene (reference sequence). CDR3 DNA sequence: TGTGCCAGCAGCTTACTAGCGGGAGCAGCAGATACGCAGTATTTT. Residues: CASSLLAGAADTQYF.

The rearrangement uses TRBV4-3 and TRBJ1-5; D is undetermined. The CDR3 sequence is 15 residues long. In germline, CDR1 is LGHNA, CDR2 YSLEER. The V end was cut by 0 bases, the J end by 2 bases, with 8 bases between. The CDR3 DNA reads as TGCGCCAGCAGCCAAGATCTGGAGGGCAATCAGCCCCAGCATTTT. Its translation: CASSQDLEGNQPQHF.

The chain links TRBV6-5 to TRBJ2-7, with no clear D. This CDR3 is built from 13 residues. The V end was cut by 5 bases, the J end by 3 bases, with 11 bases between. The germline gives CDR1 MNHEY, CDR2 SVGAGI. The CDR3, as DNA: TGTGCCAGCAGTCCCGACTCCTACTACGAGCAGTACTTC. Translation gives CASSPDSYYEQYF.

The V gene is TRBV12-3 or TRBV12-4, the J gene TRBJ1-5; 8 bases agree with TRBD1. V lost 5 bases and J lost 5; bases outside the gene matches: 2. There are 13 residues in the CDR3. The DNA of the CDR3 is TGTGCCAGCAGTGGACAGGGCGATCAGCCCCAGCATTTT. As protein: CASSGQGDQPQHF.